This T cell receptor (beta chain) stems from a study of cytomegalovirus exposure and HLA in healthy donors. It was with 60 Vbeta and 13 Jbeta primers that the PCR ran. Profiling relied on immunoSEQ multiplex PCR, and the TCRdb table lists in-frame clones only, not all of them. The sample shows fewer than 120,000 clones, approximately 86% of them seen only once. Losses at the gene ends were 5 bases for V and 2 bases for J; bases not matched to a gene: 9. Germline V lookup: CDR1 SEHNR, CDR2 FQNEAQ (reference sequence). CDR3 size: 16 residues. The receptor was derived from a man in his forties in good health and CMV-seronegative. What was sequenced was PBMCs. This chain links TRBV7-9 with TRBJ1-1, with 9 positions matching TRBD1. The CDR3 coding sequence is TGTGCCAGCAGCCGATGGACAGGGGTAGGTAACACTGAAGCTTTCTTT. Its translation: CASSRWTGVGNTEAFF.